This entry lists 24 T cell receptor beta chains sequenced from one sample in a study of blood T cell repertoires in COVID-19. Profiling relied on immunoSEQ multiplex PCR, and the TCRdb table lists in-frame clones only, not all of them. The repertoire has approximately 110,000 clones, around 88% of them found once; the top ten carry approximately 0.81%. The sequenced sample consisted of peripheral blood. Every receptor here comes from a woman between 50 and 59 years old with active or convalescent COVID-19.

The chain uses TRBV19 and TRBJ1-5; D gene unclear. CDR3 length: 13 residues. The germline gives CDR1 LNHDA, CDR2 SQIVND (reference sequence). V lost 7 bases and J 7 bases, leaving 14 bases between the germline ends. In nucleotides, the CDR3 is TGTGCCAGTACAAGGGAGGGTAAACAGCCCCAGCATTTT. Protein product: CASTREGKQPQHF.

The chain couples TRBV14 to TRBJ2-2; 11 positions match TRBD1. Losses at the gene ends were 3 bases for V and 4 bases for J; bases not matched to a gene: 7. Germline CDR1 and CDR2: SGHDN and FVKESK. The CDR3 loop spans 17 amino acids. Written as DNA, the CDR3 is TGTGCCAGCAGCCACCCCAGAGGGACAGGGGGCACCGGGGAGCTGTTTTTT. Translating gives CASSHPRGTGGTGELFF.

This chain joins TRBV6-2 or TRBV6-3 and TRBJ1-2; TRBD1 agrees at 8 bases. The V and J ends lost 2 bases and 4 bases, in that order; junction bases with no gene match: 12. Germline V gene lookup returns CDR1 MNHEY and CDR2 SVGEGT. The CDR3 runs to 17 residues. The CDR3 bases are TGTGCCAGCAGTTACGGACAGGGAGGCGCGTCTTTCTATGGCTACACCTTC. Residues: CASSYGQGGASFYGYTF.

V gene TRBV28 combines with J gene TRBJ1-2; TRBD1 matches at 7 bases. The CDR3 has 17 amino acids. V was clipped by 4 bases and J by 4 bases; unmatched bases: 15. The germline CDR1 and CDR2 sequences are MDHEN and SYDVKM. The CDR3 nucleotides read TGTGCCAGCAGTTCCCTGACAGGGTATGGAGTATTCTATGGCTACACCTTC. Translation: CASSSLTGYGVFYGYTF.

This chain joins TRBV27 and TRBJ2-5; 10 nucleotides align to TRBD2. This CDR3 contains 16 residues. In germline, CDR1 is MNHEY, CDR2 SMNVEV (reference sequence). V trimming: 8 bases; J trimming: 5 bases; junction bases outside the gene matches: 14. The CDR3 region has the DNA TGTGCCAGCCTCAAGGTAGCGGGAGGTCCCCTCGAGACCCAGTACTTC. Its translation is CASLKVAGGPLETQYF.

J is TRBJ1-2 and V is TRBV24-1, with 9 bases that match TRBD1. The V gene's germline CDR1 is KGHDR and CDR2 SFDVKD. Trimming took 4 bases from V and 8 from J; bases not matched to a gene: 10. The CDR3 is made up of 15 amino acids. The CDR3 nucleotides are TGTGCCACCAGTGACCCACTACAGGGGGCCTGGGGCTACACCTTC. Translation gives CATSDPLQGAWGYTF.

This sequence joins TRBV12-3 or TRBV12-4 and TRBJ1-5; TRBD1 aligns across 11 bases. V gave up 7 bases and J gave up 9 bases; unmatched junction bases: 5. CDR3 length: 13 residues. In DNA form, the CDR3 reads TGTGCCAGCAAGGGACAGGGGGTAGGGCCCCAGCATTTT. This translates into CASKGQGVGPQHF.

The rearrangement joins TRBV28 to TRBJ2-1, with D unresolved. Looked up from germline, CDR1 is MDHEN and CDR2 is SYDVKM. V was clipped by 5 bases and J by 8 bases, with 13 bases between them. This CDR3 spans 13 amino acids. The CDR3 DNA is TGTGCCAGCAGTCCCACTCCGTTCGATGAGCAGTTCTTC. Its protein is CASSPTPFDEQFF.

The CDR3 region is CASSAWTSTNEQFF. The DNA of the CDR3 is TGTGCCAGCAGTGCGTGGACTAGCACAAATGAGCAGTTCTTC. V and J are TRBV2 and TRBJ2-1; 8 bases match TRBD2. V was clipped by 4 bases and J by 7 bases; unmatched bases: 6. This CDR3 has 14 residues. Germline values: CDR1 SNHLY, CDR2 FYNNEI.

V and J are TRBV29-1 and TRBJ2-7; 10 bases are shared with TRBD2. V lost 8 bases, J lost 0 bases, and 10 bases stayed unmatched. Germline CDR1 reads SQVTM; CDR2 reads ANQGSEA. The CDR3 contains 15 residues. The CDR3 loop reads CSITESGRASYEQYF. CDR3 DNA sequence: TGCAGCATTACCGAAAGCGGGAGGGCCTCCTACGAGCAGTACTTC.

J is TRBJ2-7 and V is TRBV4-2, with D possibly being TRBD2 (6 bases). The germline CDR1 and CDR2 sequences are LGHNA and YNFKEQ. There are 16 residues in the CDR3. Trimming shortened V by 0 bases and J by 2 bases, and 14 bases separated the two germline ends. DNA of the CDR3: TGTGCCAGCAGCCAAGATGCAGGCGGGGCGACCTACGAGCAGTACTTC. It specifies CASSQDAGGATYEQYF.

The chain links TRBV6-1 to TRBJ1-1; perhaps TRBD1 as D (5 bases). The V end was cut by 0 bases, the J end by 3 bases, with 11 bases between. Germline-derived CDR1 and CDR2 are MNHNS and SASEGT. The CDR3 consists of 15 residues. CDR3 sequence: CASSEAGGGDTEAFF. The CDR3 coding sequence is TGTGCCAGCAGTGAAGCGGGGGGTGGGGACACTGAAGCTTTCTTT.

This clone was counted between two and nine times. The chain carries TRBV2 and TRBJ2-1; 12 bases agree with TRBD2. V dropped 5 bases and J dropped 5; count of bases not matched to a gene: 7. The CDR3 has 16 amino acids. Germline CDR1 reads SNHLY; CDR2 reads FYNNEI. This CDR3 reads CASSTRTSGTNNEQFF. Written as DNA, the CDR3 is TGTGCCAGCAGTACTAGGACTAGCGGGACAAACAATGAGCAGTTCTTC.

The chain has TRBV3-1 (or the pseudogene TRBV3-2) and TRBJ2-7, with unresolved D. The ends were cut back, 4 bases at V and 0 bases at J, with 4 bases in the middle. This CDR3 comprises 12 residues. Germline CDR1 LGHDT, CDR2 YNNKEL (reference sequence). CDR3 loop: CASSRHSYEQYF. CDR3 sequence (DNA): TGTGCCAGCAGCCGACACTCCTACGAGCAGTACTTC.

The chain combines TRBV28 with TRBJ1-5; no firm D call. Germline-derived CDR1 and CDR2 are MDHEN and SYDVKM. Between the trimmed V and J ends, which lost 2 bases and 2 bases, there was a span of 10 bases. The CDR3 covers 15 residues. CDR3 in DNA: TGTGCCAGCAGTTTAGGTGGAGGTGGCAATCAGCCCCAGCATTTT. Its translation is CASSLGGGGNQPQHF.

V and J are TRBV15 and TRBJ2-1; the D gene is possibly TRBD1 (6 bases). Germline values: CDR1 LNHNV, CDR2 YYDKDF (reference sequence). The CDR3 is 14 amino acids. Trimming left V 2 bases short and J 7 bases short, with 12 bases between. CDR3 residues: CATSRPGTRNEQFF. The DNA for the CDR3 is TGTGCCACCAGCAGACCAGGGACAAGGAATGAGCAGTTCTTC.

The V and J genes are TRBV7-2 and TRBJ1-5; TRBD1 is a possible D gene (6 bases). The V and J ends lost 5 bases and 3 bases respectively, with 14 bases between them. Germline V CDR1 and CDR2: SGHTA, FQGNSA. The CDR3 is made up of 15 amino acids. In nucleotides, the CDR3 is TGTGCCAGCAGCCTCTCGGGACACTACAATCAGCCCCAGCATTTT. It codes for CASSLSGHYNQPQHF.

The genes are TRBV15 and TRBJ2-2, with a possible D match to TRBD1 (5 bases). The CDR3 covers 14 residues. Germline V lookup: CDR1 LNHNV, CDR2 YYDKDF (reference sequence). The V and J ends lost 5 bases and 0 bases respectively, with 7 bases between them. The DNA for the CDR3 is TGTGCCACCAGCCGACAGACGAACACCGGGGAGCTGTTTTTT. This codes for CATSRQTNTGELFF.

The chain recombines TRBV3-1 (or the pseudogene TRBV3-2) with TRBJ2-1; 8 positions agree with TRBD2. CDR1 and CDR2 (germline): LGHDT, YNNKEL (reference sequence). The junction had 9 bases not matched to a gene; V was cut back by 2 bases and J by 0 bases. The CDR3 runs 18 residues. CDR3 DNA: TGTGCCAGCAGCCAATTGGGGGAAGCGGGAGACTCCTACAATGAGCAGTTCTTC. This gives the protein CASSQLGEAGDSYNEQFF.

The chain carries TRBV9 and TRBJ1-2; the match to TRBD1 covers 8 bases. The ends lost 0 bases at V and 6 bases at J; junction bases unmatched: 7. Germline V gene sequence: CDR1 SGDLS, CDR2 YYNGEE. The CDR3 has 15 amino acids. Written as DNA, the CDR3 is TGTGCCAGCAGCGTAGATGCAGGGGGCCCGGATGGCTACACCTTC. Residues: CASSVDAGGPDGYTF.

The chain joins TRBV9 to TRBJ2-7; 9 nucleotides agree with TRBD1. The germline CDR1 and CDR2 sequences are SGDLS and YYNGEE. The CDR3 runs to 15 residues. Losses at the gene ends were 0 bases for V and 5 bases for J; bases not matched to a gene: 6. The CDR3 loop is CASSVGGTGQNEQYF. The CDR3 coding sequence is TGTGCCAGCAGCGTAGGTGGGACAGGGCAAAACGAGCAGTACTTC. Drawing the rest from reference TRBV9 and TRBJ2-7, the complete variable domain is DSGVTQTPKHLITATGQRVTLRCSPRSGDLSVYWYQQSLDQGLQFLIQYYNGEERAKGNILERFSAQQFPDLHSELNLSSLELGDSALYFCASSVGGTGQNEQYFGPGTRLTVT.

In DNA form, the CDR3 reads TGTGCCACCCGGGATGGAGAACTAGTCTATGGCTACACCTTC. It specifies CATRDGELVYGYTF. The gene calls are TRBV10-3 and TRBJ1-2; D gene unclear. Trimming removed 10 bases at V and 4 bases at J, with 19 bases between. The V gene's germline CDR1 is ENHRY and CDR2 SYGVKD. The CDR3 loop spans 14 amino acids.

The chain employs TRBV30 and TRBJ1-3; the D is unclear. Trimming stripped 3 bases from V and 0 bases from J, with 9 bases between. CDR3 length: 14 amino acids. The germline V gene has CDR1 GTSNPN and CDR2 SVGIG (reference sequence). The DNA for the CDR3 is TGTGCCTGGAGCCCAACGAGCTCTGGAAACACCATATATTTT. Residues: CAWSPTSSGNTIYF. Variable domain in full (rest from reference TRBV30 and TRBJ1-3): SQTIHQWPATLVQPVGSPLSLECTVEGTSNPNLYWYRQAAGRGLQLLFYSVGIGQISSEVPQNLSASRPQDRQFILSSKKLLLSDSGFYLCAWSPTSSGNTIYFGEGSWLTVV.

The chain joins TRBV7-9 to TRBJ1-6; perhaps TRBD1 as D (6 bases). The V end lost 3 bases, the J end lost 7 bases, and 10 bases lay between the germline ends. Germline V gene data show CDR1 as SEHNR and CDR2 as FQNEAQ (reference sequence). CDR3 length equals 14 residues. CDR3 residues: CASSLQGTNSPLHF. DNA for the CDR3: TGTGCCAGCAGCTTGCAGGGGACCAATTCACCCCTCCACTTT.